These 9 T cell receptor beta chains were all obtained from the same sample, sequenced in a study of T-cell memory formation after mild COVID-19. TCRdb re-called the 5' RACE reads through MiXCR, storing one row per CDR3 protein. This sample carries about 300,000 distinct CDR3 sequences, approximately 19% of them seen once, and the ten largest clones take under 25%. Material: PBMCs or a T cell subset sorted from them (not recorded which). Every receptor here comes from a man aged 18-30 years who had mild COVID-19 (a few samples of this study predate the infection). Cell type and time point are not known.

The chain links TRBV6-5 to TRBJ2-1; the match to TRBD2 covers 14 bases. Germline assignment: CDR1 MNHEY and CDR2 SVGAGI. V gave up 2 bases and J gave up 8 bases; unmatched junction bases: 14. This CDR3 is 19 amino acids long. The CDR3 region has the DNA TGTGCCAGCAGTTACGCGACTAGCGGGGGGGCTATGACAGGGGATGAGCAGTTCTTC. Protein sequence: CASSYATSGGAMTGDEQFF.

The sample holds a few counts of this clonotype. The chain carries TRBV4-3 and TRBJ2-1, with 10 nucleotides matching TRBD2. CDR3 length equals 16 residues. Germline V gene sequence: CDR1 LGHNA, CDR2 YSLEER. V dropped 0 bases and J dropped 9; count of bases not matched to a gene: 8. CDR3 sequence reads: CASSQEKKRGGTEQFF. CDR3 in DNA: TGCGCCAGCAGCCAAGAGAAGAAGCGGGGGGGAACTGAGCAGTTCTTC.

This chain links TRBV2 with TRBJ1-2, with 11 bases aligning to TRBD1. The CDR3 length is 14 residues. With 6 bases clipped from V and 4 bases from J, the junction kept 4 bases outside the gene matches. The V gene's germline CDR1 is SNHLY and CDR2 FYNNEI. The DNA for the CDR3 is TGTGCCAGCAGCGCCGGGACAGGGGGCTATGGCTACACCTTC. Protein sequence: CASSAGTGGYGYTF.

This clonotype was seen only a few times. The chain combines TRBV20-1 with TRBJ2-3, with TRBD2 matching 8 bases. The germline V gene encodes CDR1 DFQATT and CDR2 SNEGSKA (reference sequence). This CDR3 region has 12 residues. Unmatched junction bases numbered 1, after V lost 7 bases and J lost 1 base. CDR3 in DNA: TGCAGTGGGCGGGGGGGCACAGATACGCAGTATTTT. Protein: CSGRGGTDTQYF.

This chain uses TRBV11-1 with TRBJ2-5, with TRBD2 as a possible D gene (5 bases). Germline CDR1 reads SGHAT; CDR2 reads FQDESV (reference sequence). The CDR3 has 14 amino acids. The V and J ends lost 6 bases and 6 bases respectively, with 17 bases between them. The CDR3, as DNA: TGTGCCAGCAGACCGGAGGCGGCCACGAAGACCCAGTACTTC. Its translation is CASRPEAATKTQYF.

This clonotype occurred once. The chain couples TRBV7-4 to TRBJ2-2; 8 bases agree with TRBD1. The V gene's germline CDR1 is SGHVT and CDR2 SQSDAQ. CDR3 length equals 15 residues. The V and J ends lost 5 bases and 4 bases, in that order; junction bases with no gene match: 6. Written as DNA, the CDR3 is TGTGCCAGCAGCGACAGGGGATTAGGCACCGGGGAGCTGTTTTTT. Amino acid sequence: CASSDRGLGTGELFF.

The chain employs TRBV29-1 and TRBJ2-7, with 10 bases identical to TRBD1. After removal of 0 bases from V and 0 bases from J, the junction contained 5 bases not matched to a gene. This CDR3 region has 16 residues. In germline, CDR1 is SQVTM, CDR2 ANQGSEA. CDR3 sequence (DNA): TGCAGCGTTGAAGAAAAGAGGACAGGGGGCTCCTACGAGCAGTACTTC. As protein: CSVEEKRTGGSYEQYF.

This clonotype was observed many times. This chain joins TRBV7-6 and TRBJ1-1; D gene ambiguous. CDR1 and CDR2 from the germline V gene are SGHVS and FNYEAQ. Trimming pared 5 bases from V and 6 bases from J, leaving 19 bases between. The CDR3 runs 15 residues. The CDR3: CASSPGLSGSPEAFF. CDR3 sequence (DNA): TGTGCCAGCAGCCCCGGGTTGTCGGGTTCCCCTGAAGCTTTCTTT. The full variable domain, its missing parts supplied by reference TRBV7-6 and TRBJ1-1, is GAGVSQSPRYKVTKRGQDVALRCDPISGHVSLYWYRQALGQGPEFLTYFNYEAQQDKSGLPNDRFSAERPEGSISTLTIQRTEQRDSAMYRCASSPGLSGSPEAFFGQGTRLTVV.

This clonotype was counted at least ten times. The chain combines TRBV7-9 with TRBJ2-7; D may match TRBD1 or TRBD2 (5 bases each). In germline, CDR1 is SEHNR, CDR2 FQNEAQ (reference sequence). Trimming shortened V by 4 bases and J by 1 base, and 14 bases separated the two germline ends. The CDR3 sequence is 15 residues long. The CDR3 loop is CASSSGMGESYEQYF. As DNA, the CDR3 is TGTGCCAGCAGCTCTGGAATGGGGGAGTCCTACGAGCAGTACTTC.